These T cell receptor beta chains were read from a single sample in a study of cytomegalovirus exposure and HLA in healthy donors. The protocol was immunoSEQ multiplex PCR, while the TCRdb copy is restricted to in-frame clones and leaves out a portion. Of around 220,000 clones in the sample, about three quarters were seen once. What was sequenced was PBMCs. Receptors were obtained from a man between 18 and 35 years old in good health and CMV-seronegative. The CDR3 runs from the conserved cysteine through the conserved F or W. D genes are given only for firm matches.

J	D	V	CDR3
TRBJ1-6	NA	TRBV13	CASSLEAIGGYSPLHF
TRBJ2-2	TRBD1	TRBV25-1	CASSDLGTGRDTGELFF
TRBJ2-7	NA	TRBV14	CASSQVYYEQYF
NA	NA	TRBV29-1	CSVTETYEQYF
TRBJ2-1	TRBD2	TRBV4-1	CASSQGLAGRSNEQFF
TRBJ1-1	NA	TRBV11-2	CASSFLPEAFF
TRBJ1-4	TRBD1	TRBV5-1	CASSSDRGATNEKLFF
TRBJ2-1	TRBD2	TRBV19	CASSPSGSGRTQFF
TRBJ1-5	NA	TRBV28	CASSIQGRNQPQHF
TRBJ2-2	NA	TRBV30	CAWSVQNTGELFF
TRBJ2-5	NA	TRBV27	CASSFLTGQETQYF
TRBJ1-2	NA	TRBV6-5	CASSEGANYGYTF
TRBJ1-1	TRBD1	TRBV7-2	CASSGQGKNTEAFF
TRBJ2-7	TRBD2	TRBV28	CASSPPAGGRNEQYF
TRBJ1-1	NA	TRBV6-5	CASTNPGLGSRSAFF
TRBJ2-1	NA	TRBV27	CASSLVQSVYNEQFF
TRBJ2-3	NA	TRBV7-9	CASSLARDTQYF
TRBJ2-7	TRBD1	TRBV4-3	CASSQGIPGQGSFPYGQYF
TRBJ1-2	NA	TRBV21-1	CASSSVIARYGYTF
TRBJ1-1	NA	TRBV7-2	CASSIGRGGTEAFF
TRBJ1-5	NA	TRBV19	CASRVAGNQPQHF
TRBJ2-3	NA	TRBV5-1	CASRDGGTASYTDTQYF
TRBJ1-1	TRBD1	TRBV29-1	CSFYPGTDEAFF
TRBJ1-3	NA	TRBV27	CASSTQGSSGNTIYF
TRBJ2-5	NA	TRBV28	CASSHTGGGETQYF
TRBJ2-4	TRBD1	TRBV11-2	CASSLAEIDRVDKNIQYF
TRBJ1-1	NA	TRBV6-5	CAVTGGGGATEAFF
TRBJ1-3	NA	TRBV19	CASSIARGIPGNTIYF
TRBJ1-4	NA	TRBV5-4	CASSRRQRGGSATNEKLFF
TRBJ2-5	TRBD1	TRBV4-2	CASSVEQGAWETQYF